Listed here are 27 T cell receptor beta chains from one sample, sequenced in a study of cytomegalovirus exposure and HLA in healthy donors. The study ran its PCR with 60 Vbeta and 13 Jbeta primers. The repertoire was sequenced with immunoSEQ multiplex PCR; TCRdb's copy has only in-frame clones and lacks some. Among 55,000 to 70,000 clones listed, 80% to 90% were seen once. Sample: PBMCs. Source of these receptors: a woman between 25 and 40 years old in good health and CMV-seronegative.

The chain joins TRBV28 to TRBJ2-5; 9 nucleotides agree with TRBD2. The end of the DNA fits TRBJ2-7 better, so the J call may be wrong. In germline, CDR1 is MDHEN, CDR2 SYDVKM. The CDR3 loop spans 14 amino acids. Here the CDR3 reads CASRHGTSTYEQYF. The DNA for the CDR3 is TGTGCCAGCCGACACGGGACTAGCACCTACGAGCAGTACTTC.

CDR3 residues: CASSLEDRGYGYTF. The CDR3 DNA reads TGCGCCAGCAGCTTGGAAGACAGGGGCTATGGCTACACCTTC. The chain couples TRBV5-1 to TRBJ1-2, with 8 bases lining up with TRBD1. The CDR3 is 14 amino acids. After removal of 0 bases from V and 4 bases from J, the junction contained 2 bases not matched to a gene. The V gene's germline CDR1 is SGHRS and CDR2 YFSETQ. The complete variable domain, with remaining parts taken from reference TRBV5-1 and TRBJ1-2, reads KAGVTQTPRYLIKTRGQQVTLSCSPISGHRSVSWYQQTPGQGLQFLFEYFSETQRNKGNFPGRFSGRQFSNSRSEMNVSTLELGDSALYLCASSLEDRGYGYTFGSGTRLTVV.

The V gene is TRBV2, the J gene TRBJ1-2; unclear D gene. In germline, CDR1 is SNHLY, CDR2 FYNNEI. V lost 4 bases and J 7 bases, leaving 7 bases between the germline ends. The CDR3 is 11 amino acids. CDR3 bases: TGTGCCAGCAGTGCTATACTTGGCTACACCTTC. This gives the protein CASSAILGYTF.

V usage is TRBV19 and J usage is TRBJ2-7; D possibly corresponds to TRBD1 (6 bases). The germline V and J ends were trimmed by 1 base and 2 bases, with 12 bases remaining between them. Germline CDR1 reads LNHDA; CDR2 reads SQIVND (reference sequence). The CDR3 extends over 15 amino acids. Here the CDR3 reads CASSIVVGTTYEQYF. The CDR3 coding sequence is TGTGCCAGTAGTATAGTTGTAGGGACAACCTACGAGCAGTACTTC.

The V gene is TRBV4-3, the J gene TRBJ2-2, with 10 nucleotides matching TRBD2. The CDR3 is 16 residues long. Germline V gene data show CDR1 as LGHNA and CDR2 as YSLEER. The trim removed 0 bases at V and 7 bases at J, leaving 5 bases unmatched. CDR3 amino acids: CASSQDGTSVNGELFF. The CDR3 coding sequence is TGCGCCAGCAGCCAAGACGGGACTAGCGTCAACGGGGAGCTGTTTTTT.

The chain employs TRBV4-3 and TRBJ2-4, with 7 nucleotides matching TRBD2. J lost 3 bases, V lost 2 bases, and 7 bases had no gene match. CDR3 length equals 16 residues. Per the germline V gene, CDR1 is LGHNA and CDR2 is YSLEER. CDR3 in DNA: TGCGCCAGCAGCCAATACACGGGAGGACTCAAAAACATTCAGTACTTC. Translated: CASSQYTGGLKNIQYF.

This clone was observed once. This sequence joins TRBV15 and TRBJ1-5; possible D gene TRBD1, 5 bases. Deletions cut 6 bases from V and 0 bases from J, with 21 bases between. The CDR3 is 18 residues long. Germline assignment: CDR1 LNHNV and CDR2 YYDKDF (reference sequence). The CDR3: CATRPGGRGGYSNQPQHF. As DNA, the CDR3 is TGTGCCACCAGGCCGGGAGGGAGGGGCGGTTATAGCAATCAGCCCCAGCATTTT.

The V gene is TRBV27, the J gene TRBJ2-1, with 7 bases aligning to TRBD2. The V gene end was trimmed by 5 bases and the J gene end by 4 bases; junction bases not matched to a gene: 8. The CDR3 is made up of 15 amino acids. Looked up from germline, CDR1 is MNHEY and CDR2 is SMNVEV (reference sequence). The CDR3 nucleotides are TGTGCCAGCAGTCTTTACGGGAGGAAGTACAATGAGCAGTTCTTC. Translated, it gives CASSLYGRKYNEQFF.

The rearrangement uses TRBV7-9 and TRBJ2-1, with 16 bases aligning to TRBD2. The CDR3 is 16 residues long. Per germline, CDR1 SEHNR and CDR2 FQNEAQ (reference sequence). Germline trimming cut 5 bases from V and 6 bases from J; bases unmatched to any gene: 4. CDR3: CASSLGTSGRGNEQFF. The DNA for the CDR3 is TGTGCCAGCAGCCTCGGGACTAGCGGGAGGGGCAATGAGCAGTTCTTC.

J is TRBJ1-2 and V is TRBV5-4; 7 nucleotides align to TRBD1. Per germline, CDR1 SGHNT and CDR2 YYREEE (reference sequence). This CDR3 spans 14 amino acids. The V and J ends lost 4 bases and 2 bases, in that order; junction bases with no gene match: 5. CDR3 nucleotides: TGTGCCAGCAGCCCAGGGGGGAGAAACTATGGCTACACCTTC. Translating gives CASSPGGRNYGYTF.

This CDR3 reads CAWRDPGGYNEQFF. CDR3 coding DNA: TGTGCCTGGAGGGACCCCGGGGGTTACAATGAGCAGTTCTTC. V gene TRBV30 combines with J gene TRBJ2-1; D possibly corresponds to TRBD2 (6 bases). Trimming removed 3 bases at V and 4 bases at J, with 13 bases between. The CDR3 spans 14 residues. From germline, CDR1 is GTSNPN and CDR2 SVGIG (reference sequence).

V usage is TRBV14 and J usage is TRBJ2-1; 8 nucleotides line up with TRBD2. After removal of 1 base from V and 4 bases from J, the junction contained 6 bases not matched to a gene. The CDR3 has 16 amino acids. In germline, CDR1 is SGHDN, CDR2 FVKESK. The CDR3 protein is CASSQGSPSGYNEQFF. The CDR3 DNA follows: TGTGCCAGCAGCCAAGGGTCTCCTAGCGGGTACAATGAGCAGTTCTTC.

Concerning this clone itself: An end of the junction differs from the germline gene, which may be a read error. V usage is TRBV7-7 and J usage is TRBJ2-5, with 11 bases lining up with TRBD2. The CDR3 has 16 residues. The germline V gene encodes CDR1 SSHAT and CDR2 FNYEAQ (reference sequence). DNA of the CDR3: TGTGCTAGCAGCTTAGATACTAGCGGGAGATCGGAGACCCAGTACTTC. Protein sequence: CASSLDTSGRSETQYF.

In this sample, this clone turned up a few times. The CDR3 here is CASSINAGTSGYNEQFF. In nucleotides, the CDR3 is TGCGCCAGCAGCATAAACGCCGGGACTAGCGGCTACAATGAGCAGTTCTTC. The chain is built from TRBV5-1 and TRBJ2-1; 11 bases fit TRBD2. V was clipped by 4 bases and J by 3 bases; unmatched bases: 9. CDR3 size: 17 residues. In germline, CDR1 is SGHRS, CDR2 YFSETQ.

CDR3 bases: TGCGCCAGCAGCTTCAAAGGACAGGGCGCTGAAGCTTTCTTT. Its translation: CASSFKGQGAEAFF. The chain couples TRBV5-1 to TRBJ1-1; 8 positions agree with TRBD1. V lost 2 bases to trimming and J lost 6 bases; unmatched junction nucleotides: 6. Germline V gene data show CDR1 as SGHRS and CDR2 as YFSETQ. This CDR3 is built from 14 residues.

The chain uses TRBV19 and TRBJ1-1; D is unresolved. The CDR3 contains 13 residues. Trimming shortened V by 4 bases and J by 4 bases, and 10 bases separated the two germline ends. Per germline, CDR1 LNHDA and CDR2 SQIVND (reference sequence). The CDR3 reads CASSTDTFTEAFF. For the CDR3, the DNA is TGTGCCAGTAGTACTGACACTTTCACTGAAGCTTTCTTT.

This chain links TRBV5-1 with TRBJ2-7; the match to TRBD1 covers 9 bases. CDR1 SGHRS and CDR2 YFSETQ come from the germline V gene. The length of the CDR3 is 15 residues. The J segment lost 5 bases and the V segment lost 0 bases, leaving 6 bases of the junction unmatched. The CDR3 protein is CASSLGDRVGDEQYF. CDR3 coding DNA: TGCGCCAGCAGCTTGGGGGACAGGGTTGGAGACGAGCAGTACTTC.

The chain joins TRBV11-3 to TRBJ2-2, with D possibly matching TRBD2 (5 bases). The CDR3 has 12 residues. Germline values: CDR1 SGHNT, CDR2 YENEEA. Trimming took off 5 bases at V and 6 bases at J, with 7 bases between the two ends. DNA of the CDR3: TGTGCCAGCAGCCTCGGGGCCGGGGAGCTGTTTTTT. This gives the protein CASSLGAGELFF.

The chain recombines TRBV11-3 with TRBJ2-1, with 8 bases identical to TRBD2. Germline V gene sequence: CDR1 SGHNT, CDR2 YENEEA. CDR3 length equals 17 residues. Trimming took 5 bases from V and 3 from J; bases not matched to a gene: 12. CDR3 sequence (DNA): TGTGCCAGCAGCCCCTTTAACGGAGCGGGGGTCTACAATGAGCAGTTCTTC. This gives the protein CASSPFNGAGVYNEQFF.

The CDR3 reads CATSRDRLAGETQYF. The CDR3 DNA sequence: TGTGCCACCAGCAGAGATCGACTAGCGGGAGAGACCCAGTACTTC. The chain has TRBV15 and TRBJ2-5, with 10 nucleotides matching TRBD2. CDR1 and CDR2 (germline): LNHNV, YYDKDF (reference sequence). V shed 0 bases and J 4 bases; nucleotides not matched to a gene: 2. The CDR3 totals 15 residues.

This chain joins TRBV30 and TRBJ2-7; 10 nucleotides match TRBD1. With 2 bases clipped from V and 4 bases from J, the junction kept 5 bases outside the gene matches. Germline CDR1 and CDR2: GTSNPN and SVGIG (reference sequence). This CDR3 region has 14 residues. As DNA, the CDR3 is TGTGCCTGGAGTACGGGACAGGGGATGTACGAGCAGTACTTC. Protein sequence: CAWSTGQGMYEQYF.

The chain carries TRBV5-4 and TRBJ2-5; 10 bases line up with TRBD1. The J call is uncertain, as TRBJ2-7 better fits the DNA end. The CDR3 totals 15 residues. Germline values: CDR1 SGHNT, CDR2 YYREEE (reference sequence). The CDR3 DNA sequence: TGTGCCAGCAGCTTTCCCGGGACAGGGGTTTACGAGCAGTACTTC. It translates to CASSFPGTGVYEQYF.

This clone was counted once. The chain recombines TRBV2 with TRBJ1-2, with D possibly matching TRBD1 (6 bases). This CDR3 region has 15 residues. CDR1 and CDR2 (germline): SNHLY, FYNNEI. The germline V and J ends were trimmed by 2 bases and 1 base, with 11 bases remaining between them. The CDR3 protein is CASSERGQSNYGYTF. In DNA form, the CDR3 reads TGTGCCAGCAGTGAACGTGGACAGAGTAACTATGGCTACACCTTC.

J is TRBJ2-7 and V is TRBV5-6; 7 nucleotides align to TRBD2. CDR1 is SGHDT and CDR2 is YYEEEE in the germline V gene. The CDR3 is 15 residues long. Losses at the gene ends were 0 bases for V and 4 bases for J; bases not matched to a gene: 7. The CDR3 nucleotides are TGTGCCAGCAGCTTGGGGGGCGGGAGCACGTACGAGCAGTACTTC. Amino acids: CASSLGGGSTYEQYF.

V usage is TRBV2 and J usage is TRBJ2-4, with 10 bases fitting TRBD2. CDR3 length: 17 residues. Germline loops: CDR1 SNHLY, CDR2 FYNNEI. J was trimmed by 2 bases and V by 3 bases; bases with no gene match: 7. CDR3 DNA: TGTGCCAGCAGTGACCGCCTAGCGGGAGAGTCCAAAAACATTCAGTACTTC. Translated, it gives CASSDRLAGESKNIQYF.

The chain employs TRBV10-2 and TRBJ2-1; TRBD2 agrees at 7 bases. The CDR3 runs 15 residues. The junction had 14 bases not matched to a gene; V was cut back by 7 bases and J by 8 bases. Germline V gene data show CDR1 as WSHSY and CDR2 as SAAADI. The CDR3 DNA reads TGCGCCAGCACTGCCTCTCTGGCGGGGGAGTATGAGCAGTTCTTC. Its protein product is CASTASLAGEYEQFF.

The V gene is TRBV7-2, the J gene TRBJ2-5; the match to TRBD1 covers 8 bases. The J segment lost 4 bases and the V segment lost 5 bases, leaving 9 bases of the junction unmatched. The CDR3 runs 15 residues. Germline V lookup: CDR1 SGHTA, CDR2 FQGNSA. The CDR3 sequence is CASSAGDRRAETQYF. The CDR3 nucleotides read TGTGCCAGCAGCGCAGGGGACAGGAGGGCAGAGACCCAGTACTTC. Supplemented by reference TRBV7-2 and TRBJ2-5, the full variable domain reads GAGVSQSPSNKVTEKGKDVELRCDPISGHTALYWYRQSLGQGLEFLIYFQGNSAPDKSGLPSDRFSAERTGGSVSTLTIQRTQQEDSAVYLCASSAGDRRAETQYFGPGTRLLVL.